This T cell receptor beta chain appears in the sequencing data of a study of cytomegalovirus exposure and HLA in healthy donors. Turning to the study itself: HLA-typed donors contributed around 88 million unique TCRs, which were held in an early data release. Study findings and constraints: A later analysis reportedly found fewer N-insertions in an Asian-associated ancestry cluster than the approximately 700-donor mean.

Comment on this clone: Its antigen is currently unknown.

With 60 Vbeta and 13 Jbeta primers, the PCR was carried out. Assay used: immunoSEQ multiplex PCR; TCRdb lists only in-frame clones, some missing. The data hold about 130,000 clones, with approximately 80% observed a single time. The source is a man aged 25-40 years in good health and CMV-seropositive. The sequencing sample was made of PBMCs.

The CDR3 DNA follows: TGTGCCAGCAGCTTCGCGACAGGGAGAGGTAACTATGGCTACACCTTC. This encodes CASSFATGRGNYGYTF. The chain recombines TRBV5-6 with TRBJ1-2; TRBD1 matches 7 bases. V shed 2 bases, J shed 1 base, and the junction held 8 bases outside the gene matches. Germline CDR1 and CDR2: SGHDT and YYEEEE. CDR3 length: 16 residues. Full variable domain (rest looked up from reference TRBV5-6 and TRBJ1-2): DAGVTQSPTHLIKTRGQQVTLRCSPKSGHDTVSWYQQALGQGPQFIFQYYEEEERQRGNFPDRFSGHQFPNYSSELNVNALLLGDSALYLCASSFATGRGNYGYTFGSGTRLTVV.